This TCR beta chain was identified in a study of blood T cell repertoires in COVID-19. Study-level background: COVID-19 samples from acute and convalescent phases originated in the United States, Italy and Spain. T cells, B-cell-depleted T cells, or PBMCs supplied cDNA or gDNA.

Sequenced by immunoSEQ multiplex PCR; TCRdb stores in-frame clones only, minus some. Of about 480,000 clones detected, roughly 91% appear once; the ten largest clones hold roughly 8.3%. The Seattle site enrolled patients during active infection and followed them longitudinally. This clonotype originated in a woman in her 50s with COVID-19, enrolled during active disease. Sequencing was carried out using peripheral blood.

The CDR3: CASSSTVAKNIQYF. CDR3 nucleotides: TGCGCCAGCAGCTCTACTGTAGCCAAAAACATTCAGTACTTC. V is TRBV4-1 and J is TRBJ2-4; D gene ambiguous. Trimming cost V 5 bases and J 0 bases, with 8 bases left between them. The CDR3 is 14 residues long. CDR1 and CDR2 from the germline V gene are MGHRA and YSYEKL.